This T cell receptor beta chain was captured in a study of T cells in Graves' hyperthyroidism and ophthalmopathy. Template material for amplifying TCR beta CDR3 regions consisted of RNA transcripts. Carried out on the TCR CDR3, a first-round RT-PCR used the HTBI primer set. TCRdb ran MiXCR on the multiplex PCR reads and lists one entry per CDR3 protein. This table holds fewer than 350,000 distinct CDR3 sequences, approximately 18% found once. CDR3 length: 13 residues. CDR1 is DFQATT and CDR2 is SNEGSKA in the germline V gene (reference sequence). V shed 5 bases and J shed 4 bases, with 13 bases lying between them.

This TCR was recovered from a woman aged 45-65 years with Graves' hyperthyroidism. V and J are TRBV20-1 and TRBJ2-3; D unresolved. The sequenced sample was blood. Here the CDR3 reads CSAAPFGPDTQYF. CDR3 in DNA: TGCAGTGCTGCCCCGTTCGGCCCAGATACGCAGTATTTT.